A single sample gave rise to the 31 T cell receptor beta chains below, sequenced in a study of control samples from healthy donors and cancer patients. Sequencing used immunoSEQ multiplex PCR; TCRdb keeps in-frame clones, though not all of them. The sample shows approximately 44,000 clones, over 65% of them seen only once. The sample was formalin-fixed, paraffin-embedded tissue. These receptors all come from a male donor with melanoma.

The V gene is TRBV19, the J gene TRBJ2-7; 8 bases match TRBD2. The germline CDR1 and CDR2 sequences are LNHDA and SQIVND (reference sequence). V shed 3 bases, J shed 5 bases, and the junction held 18 bases outside the gene matches. The CDR3 loop spans 18 amino acids. The CDR3 protein is CASSMAVRGAGESHEQYF. For the CDR3, the DNA is TGTGCCAGTAGTATGGCGGTTCGAGGAGCGGGAGAATCCCACGAGCAGTACTTC.

Here the CDR3 DNA reads TGTGCCAGCAGTTACGCCCCCAACAGGAACACTGAAGCTTTCTTT. Translating gives CASSYAPNRNTEAFF. V is TRBV6-5 and J is TRBJ1-1; D unclear. With 2 bases removed from V and 1 base from J, the gap between germline ends came to 11 bases. The CDR3 has 15 amino acids. Germline CDR1 is MNHEY and CDR2 is SVGAGI.

V usage is TRBV10-1 and J usage is TRBJ2-7; 9 bases align to TRBD2. CDR3 length: 14 amino acids. V was clipped by 6 bases and J by 5 bases; unmatched bases: 8. CDR1 WNHNN and CDR2 SYGVQD come from the germline V gene (reference sequence). The CDR3 bases are TGCGCCAGCAGCCCCCACTCTAGCGGGAACGAGCAGTACTTC. This codes for CASSPHSSGNEQYF.

The J gene is TRBJ2-1, the V gene TRBV6-1; TRBD1 agrees at 8 bases. V was clipped by 3 bases and J by 0 bases; unmatched bases: 4. The CDR3 has 16 residues. CDR1 is MNHNS and CDR2 is SASEGT in the germline V gene. CDR3 sequence: CASSDRGTGSYNEQFF. As DNA, the CDR3 is TGTGCCAGCAGTGATCGGGGGACAGGCTCCTACAATGAGCAGTTCTTC.

This clone has more than one count but fewer than ten. Other DNA sequences in the same sample also yield this CDR3. The chain uses TRBV20-1 and TRBJ2-7; D call uncertain. V was pared by 3 bases and J by 2 bases, with 5 bases between. This CDR3 region has 11 residues. Germline CDR1 is DFQATT and CDR2 is SNEGSKA (reference sequence). CDR3 amino acids: CSASRAYEQYF. CDR3 DNA sequence: TGCAGTGCTAGTAGAGCCTACGAGCAGTACTTC.

This chain connects TRBV11-2 to TRBJ1-2; D remains unclear. Trimming stripped 5 bases from V and 1 base from J, with 11 bases between. CDR1 is SGHAT and CDR2 is FQNNGV in the germline V gene. The CDR3 length is 14 residues. For the CDR3, the DNA is TGTGCCAGCAGCCGAACACAAAATAACTATGGCTACACCTTC. Translated: CASSRTQNNYGYTF.

This chain joins TRBV5-5 and TRBJ1-1; D gene unclear. CDR1 is SGHKS and CDR2 is YYEKEE in the germline V gene (reference sequence). This CDR3 has 19 amino acids. V was pared by 3 bases and J by 0 bases, with 24 bases between. The CDR3 DNA reads TGTGCCAGCAGCTCCTCGCCGACCGACTTCGTTCCCATGAACACTGAAGCTTTCTTT. It encodes CASSSSPTDFVPMNTEAFF.

V gene TRBV28 combines with J gene TRBJ2-2, with 8 bases aligning to TRBD1. The germline V gene encodes CDR1 MDHEN and CDR2 SYDVKM. The CDR3 totals 17 residues. Trimming at V came to 5 bases and at J to 1 base, leaving 9 bases not matched to a gene. The CDR3 nucleotides read TGTGCCAGCAGTACCCTTTCCAGGGGGCGGAACACCGGGGAGCTGTTTTTT. It specifies CASSTLSRGRNTGELFF.

This chain connects TRBV28 to TRBJ1-2; D remains ambiguous. The CDR3 is made up of 12 amino acids. CDR1 is MDHEN, CDR2 SYDVKM, per germline. V was clipped by 7 bases and J by 6 bases, with 12 bases between them. The CDR3 DNA follows: TGTGCCAGCATCAAACACCAGGATGGCTACACCTTC. It encodes CASIKHQDGYTF.

The chain joins TRBV27 to TRBJ1-1; no clear D gene. Germline-derived CDR1 and CDR2 are MNHEY and SMNVEV (reference sequence). The CDR3 is made up of 12 amino acids. Deletions cut 4 bases from V and 8 bases from J, with 11 bases between. CDR3: CASSSRFGEAFF. The CDR3 DNA reads TGTGCCAGCAGTTCCCGTTTCGGGGAAGCTTTCTTT.

The chain carries TRBV6-1 and TRBJ2-1, with 10 bases matching TRBD2. This CDR3 spans 19 amino acids. The junction had 17 bases not matched to a gene; V was cut back by 2 bases and J by 7 bases. Germline V gives CDR1 MNHNS, CDR2 SASEGT. CDR3 residues: CASSEIPIKLAGTPNEQFF. CDR3 sequence (DNA): TGTGCCAGCAGTGAAATCCCGATAAAACTAGCGGGAACTCCGAATGAGCAGTTCTTC.

This chain links TRBV12-3 or TRBV12-4 with TRBJ1-1; D not resolved. The CDR3 is made up of 13 amino acids. The germline V and J ends were trimmed by 3 bases and 0 bases, with 5 bases remaining between them. CDR3 bases: TGTGCCAGCAGTTTTGCGCTGAACACTGAAGCTTTCTTT. Translating gives CASSFALNTEAFF.

V gene TRBV5-1 combines with J gene TRBJ1-1; tentatively, D is TRBD1 (6 bases). This CDR3 is 13 amino acids long. Germline V gene sequence: CDR1 SGHRS, CDR2 YFSETQ. V was clipped by 7 bases and J by 2 bases, with 12 bases between them. CDR3 region: CASLRDINTEAFF. For the CDR3, the DNA is TGCGCCAGCCTCCGGGACATCAACACTGAAGCTTTCTTT.

V usage is TRBV6-6 and J usage is TRBJ1-1; 8 bases line up with TRBD1. J gave up 6 bases and V 6 bases, and 6 bases lay outside the gene matches. The CDR3 contains 13 residues. CDR1 and CDR2 (germline): MNHNY, SVGAGI (reference sequence). As DNA, the CDR3 is TGTGCCAGCAGGGCCTTGACAGGGGCTGAAGCTTTCTTT. This translates into CASRALTGAEAFF.

The chain is built from TRBV7-6 and TRBJ1-1; D perhaps matches TRBD1 (5 bases). Trimming took 0 bases from V and 7 from J, leaving 15 bases between them. The germline CDR1 and CDR2 sequences are SGHVS and FNYEAQ. This CDR3 comprises 15 residues. CDR3 DNA sequence: TGTGCCAGCAGCTTAGCAACCGAAGGGGCAGGTGAAGCTTTCTTT. This sequence encodes CASSLATEGAGEAFF. The full variable domain, its missing parts supplied by reference TRBV7-6 and TRBJ1-1, is GAGVSQSPRYKVTKRGQDVALRCDPISGHVSLYWYRQALGQGPEFLTYFNYEAQQDKSGLPNDRFSAERPEGSISTLTIQRTEQRDSAMYRCASSLATEGAGEAFFGQGTRLTVV.

The chain combines TRBV6-5 with TRBJ1-1, with unresolved D. Trimming removed 4 bases from V and 0 bases from J, with 3 bases in between. Per the germline V gene, CDR1 is MNHEY and CDR2 is SVGAGI. CDR3 length equals 12 residues. As DNA, the CDR3 is TGTGCCAGCAGTTCAGTGAACACTGAAGCTTTCTTT. Amino acids: CASSSVNTEAFF.

This clone was recorded a few times. The chain carries TRBV14 and TRBJ2-7; D possibly corresponds to TRBD1 (6 bases). The CDR3 is 13 residues long. CDR1 and CDR2 (germline): SGHDN, FVKESK. Trimming took 0 bases from V and 9 from J, leaving 12 bases between them. As DNA, the CDR3 is TGTGCCAGCAGCCAAGATCACAGGGTTCGGCAGTACTTC. Translated, it gives CASSQDHRVRQYF.

The gene calls are TRBV11-3 and TRBJ2-5; 7 bases map to TRBD1. CDR3 length: 15 residues. Losses at the gene ends were 4 bases for V and 5 bases for J; bases not matched to a gene: 10. CDR1 and CDR2 (germline): SGHNT, YENEEA. The CDR3 coding sequence is TGTGCCAGCAGCTCCGGACAAGGGACAGAGGAGACCCAGTACTTC. It is translated as CASSSGQGTEETQYF.

This clone turned up a few times. Here the CDR3 reads CASSKARRAKNIQYF. The DNA for the CDR3 is TGTGCCAGCAGCAAAGCCAGACGAGCCAAAAACATTCAGTACTTC. The chain is built from TRBV21-1 and TRBJ2-4. TRBV21-1 is a known pseudogene. The CDR3 runs to 15 residues.

The chain links TRBV7-2 to TRBJ2-3, with 7 bases identical to TRBD1. The CDR3 length is 13 residues. Losses at the gene ends were 4 bases for V and 9 bases for J; bases not matched to a gene: 7. Germline loops: CDR1 SGHTA, CDR2 FQGNSA. The CDR3 sequence is CASSSDRAQTQYF. Here the CDR3 DNA reads TGTGCCAGCAGCTCCGACAGGGCCCAAACGCAGTATTTT.

The rearrangement joins TRBV10-1 to TRBJ2-7; D is unclear. Germline V gives CDR1 WNHNN, CDR2 SYGVQD (reference sequence). V dropped 2 bases and J dropped 4 bases, with 6 bases sitting between them. The CDR3 has 12 amino acids. Here the CDR3 DNA reads TGCGCCAGCAGTGAGCGCCCATACGAGCAGTACTTC. It encodes CASSERPYEQYF.

This chain links TRBV29-1 with TRBJ2-3; D unresolved. In germline, CDR1 is SQVTM, CDR2 ANQGSEA. The CDR3 is made up of 11 amino acids. Trimming stripped 0 bases from V and 9 bases from J, with 7 bases between. The CDR3 DNA is TGCAGCGTTGAAGATGTGGGGACGCAGTATTTT. This codes for CSVEDVGTQYF.

The chain uses TRBV28 and TRBJ2-4; maybe TRBD2 (6 bases). The CDR3 is 13 amino acids. The germline V and J ends were trimmed by 7 bases and 9 bases, with 16 bases remaining between them. Germline V gene lookup returns CDR1 MDHEN and CDR2 SYDVKM. The DNA of the CDR3 is TGTGCCAGCACTAATCGGGGACTCCGCATTCAGTACTTC. Its translation: CASTNRGLRIQYF.

This sequence joins TRBV28 and TRBJ2-7, with 11 bases identical to TRBD1. Germline V gives CDR1 MDHEN, CDR2 SYDVKM. This CDR3 has 15 amino acids. Unmatched junction bases numbered 8, after V lost 5 bases and J lost 5 bases. Here the CDR3 DNA reads TGTGCCAGCAGTCCGGGGGACAGGGGGTACGACGAGCAGTACTTC. Amino acid sequence: CASSPGDRGYDEQYF.

The chain carries TRBV30 and TRBJ1-1; D not certain. The germline CDR1 and CDR2 sequences are GTSNPN and SVGIG (reference sequence). This CDR3 has 15 amino acids. V was cut by 2 bases and J by 2 bases, with 15 bases left in between. CDR3 DNA: TGTGCCTGGAGTCGTGGATCGACCTTTAACACTGAAGCTTTCTTT. Translated, it gives CAWSRGSTFNTEAFF.

This clone was seen a single time. The chain is built from TRBV10-3 and TRBJ2-7; D is possibly TRBD2 (5 bases). This CDR3 contains 14 residues. V lost 4 bases to trimming and J lost 6 bases, with 16 bases between them. From germline, CDR1 is ENHRY and CDR2 SYGVKD. The CDR3 loop is CAISGSGRSGEQYF. The CDR3 nucleotides are TGTGCCATCAGTGGGAGCGGCAGGTCGGGCGAGCAGTACTTC.

This chain connects TRBV30 to TRBJ2-7; 7 nucleotides match TRBD1. This CDR3 is 15 amino acids long. V was clipped by 1 base and J by 3 bases; unmatched bases: 9. Germline CDR1 reads GTSNPN; CDR2 reads SVGIG (reference sequence). Written as DNA, the CDR3 is TGTGCCTGGAGTGGCCCCTACAGGGGTTACTACGAGCAGTACTTC. Translation gives CAWSGPYRGYYEQYF.

This clone came up once. The V gene is TRBV6-5, the J gene TRBJ1-3; D may be TRBD1 (5 bases). This CDR3 spans 15 amino acids. CDR1 is MNHEY, CDR2 SVGAGI, per germline. V dropped 7 bases and J dropped 2 bases, with 15 bases sitting between them. The CDR3 DNA sequence: TGTGCCAGCACCGGGACGGGAGGGGCTGGAAACACCATATATTTT. Translation: CASTGTGGAGNTIYF.

The gene calls are TRBV6-1 and TRBJ2-7; the D gene is possibly TRBD1 (5 bases). Per germline, CDR1 MNHNS and CDR2 SASEGT. V was clipped by 3 bases and J by 4 bases, with 7 bases between them. CDR3 length: 12 amino acids. The CDR3: CASSEDIYEQYF. The CDR3 coding sequence is TGTGCCAGCAGTGAGGACATATACGAGCAGTACTTC.

This clone was seen more than once but under ten times. The V gene is TRBV6-4, the J gene TRBJ2-7; 8 positions match TRBD2. J was trimmed by 4 bases and V by 11 bases; bases with no gene match: 4. This CDR3 is built from 11 residues. Germline loops: CDR1 MRHNA, CDR2 SNTAGT. DNA for the CDR3: TGTGCCCGGGGGGGGGAGTACGAGCAGTACTTC. Its protein is CARGGEYEQYF.

This clone was recorded at least ten times. CDR3 residues: CASGPLRRPEQYF. The CDR3 DNA follows: TGTGCCAGCGGTCCTCTCAGACGCCCCGAGCAGTACTTC. This sequence joins TRBV7-9 and TRBJ2-7; D gene ambiguous. The CDR3 loop spans 13 amino acids. CDR1 and CDR2 (germline): SEHNR, FQNEAQ (reference sequence). Deletions cut 8 bases from V and 6 bases from J, with 17 bases between.